This T cell receptor (beta chain) was captured in a study of blood T cells in healthy people across ages. RNA extraction gave at least 5 micrograms of total RNA per sample. A second PCR of 7 to 11 cycles used a sample-barcoded 5' primer and a J-beta primer mix. MiXCR, run by TCRdb on the 5' RACE reads, gives a single entry per CDR3 protein. The sample carries roughly 800,000 distinct CDR3 sequences, roughly 25% recorded once. The CDR3 loop spans 16 amino acids. The V end lost 0 bases, the J end lost 5 bases, and 13 bases lay between the germline ends. Germline-derived CDR1 and CDR2 are LGHDT and YNNKEL (reference sequence). This same sample was also taken into another study, of T cells of mothers and their children. That investigation notes: cDNA synthesis used all extracted RNA, approximately 1.5 ug per 15 ul. There were over 10 million TCR beta CDR3 reads from each mother and approximately 2.9 million from each child.

The sequence came from a boy between 10 and 17 years old in good health. The chain is built from TRBV3-1 and TRBJ1-4; D uncertain. Sequenced sample: blood. CDR3 in amino acids: CASSQERWTENEKLFF. The CDR3 coding sequence is TGTGCCAGCAGCCAAGAGCGCTGGACGGAGAATGAAAAACTGTTTTTT.